This TCR beta chain was recorded in a study of blood T cell repertoires in COVID-19. Overall study context: From T cells, B-cell-depleted T cells, or PBMCs came the material, which was cDNA or gDNA.

Per germline, CDR1 SGHKS and CDR2 YYEKEE (reference sequence). Trimming took 0 bases from V and 1 from J; bases not matched to a gene: 2. CDR3 length equals 15 residues. The authors' processing: Amplified reference gene primers provided the basis for estimating nucleated cell counts. Clones were sequenced by immunoSEQ multiplex PCR, and TCRdb holds only the in-frame ones, with some missing. V and J calls and clone size are those listed in that table; D and trimming were worked out from the DNA. The table has more than 15,000 clones, roughly 88% seen once; the top ten hold 9.8%. This TCR derives from a man in his forties or fifties with active COVID-19. Material: peripheral blood. The V and J genes are TRBV5-5 and TRBJ1-1, with TRBD1 identical over 8 bases. DNA of the CDR3: TGTGCCAGCAGCTTGGATGGGACAGGGAACACTGAAGCTTTCTTT. Translating it yields CASSLDGTGNTEAFF.